This TCR beta chain originates from a study of T cell changes during pregnancy in multiple sclerosis. Sequencing used immunoSEQ multiplex PCR; TCRdb keeps in-frame clones, though not all of them. The table records tens of thousands of clones, 80% to 90% of them present only once. Per the germline V gene, CDR1 is LGHNA and CDR2 is YSLEER. This CDR3 comprises 17 residues. The junction had 6 bases not matched to a gene; V was cut back by 3 bases and J by 0 bases. The sequences come from peripheral blood, collected in the first trimester of pregnancy. The chain couples TRBV4-3 to TRBJ1-3; 9 bases map to TRBD1. This clonotype was sampled from a female donor in good health, enrolled as a control in a pregnancy study. Here the CDR3 reads CASSQGTGQSSGNTIYF. The CDR3, as DNA: TGCGCCAGCAGCCAGGGGACAGGGCAATCCTCTGGAAACACCATATATTTT.